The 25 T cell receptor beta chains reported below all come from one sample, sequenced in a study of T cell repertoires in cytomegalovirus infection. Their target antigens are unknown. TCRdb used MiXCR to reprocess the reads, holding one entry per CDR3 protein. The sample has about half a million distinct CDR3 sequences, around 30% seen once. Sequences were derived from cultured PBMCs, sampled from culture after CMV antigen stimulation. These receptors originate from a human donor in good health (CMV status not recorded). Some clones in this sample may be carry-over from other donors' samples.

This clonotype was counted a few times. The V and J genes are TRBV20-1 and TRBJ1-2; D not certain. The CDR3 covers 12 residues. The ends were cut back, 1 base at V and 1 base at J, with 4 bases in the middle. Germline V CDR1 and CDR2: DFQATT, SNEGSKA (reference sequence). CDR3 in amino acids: CSARVGNYGYTF. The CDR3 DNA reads TGCAGTGCTAGAGTTGGTAACTATGGCTACACCTTC.

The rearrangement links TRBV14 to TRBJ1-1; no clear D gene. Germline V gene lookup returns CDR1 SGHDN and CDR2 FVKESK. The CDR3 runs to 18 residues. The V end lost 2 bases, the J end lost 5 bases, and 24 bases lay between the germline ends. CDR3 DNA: TGTGCCAGCAGCCAATACCCACCCGGGCAGGCCCGACGGACTGAAGCTTTCTTT. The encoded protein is CASSQYPPGQARRTEAFF. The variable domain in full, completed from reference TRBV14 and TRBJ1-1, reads EAGVTQFPSHSVIEKGQTVTLRCDPISGHDNLYWYRRVMGKEIKFLLHFVKESKQDESGMPNNRFLAERTGGTYSTLKVQPAELEDSGVYFCASSQYPPGQARRTEAFFGQGTRLTVV.

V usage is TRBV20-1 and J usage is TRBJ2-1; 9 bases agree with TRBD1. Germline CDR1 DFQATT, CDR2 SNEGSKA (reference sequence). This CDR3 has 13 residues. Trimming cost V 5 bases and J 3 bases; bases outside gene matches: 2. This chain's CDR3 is CSADRGNYNEQFF. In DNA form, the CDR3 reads TGCAGTGCTGACAGGGGGAACTACAATGAGCAGTTCTTC.

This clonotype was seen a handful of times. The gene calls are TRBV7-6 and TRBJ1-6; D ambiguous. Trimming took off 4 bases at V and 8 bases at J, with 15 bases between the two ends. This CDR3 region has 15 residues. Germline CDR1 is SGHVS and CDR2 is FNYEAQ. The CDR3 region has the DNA TGTGCCAGCAGCTCCGATGGGATGACCCATTCACCCCTCCACTTT. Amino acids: CASSSDGMTHSPLHF.

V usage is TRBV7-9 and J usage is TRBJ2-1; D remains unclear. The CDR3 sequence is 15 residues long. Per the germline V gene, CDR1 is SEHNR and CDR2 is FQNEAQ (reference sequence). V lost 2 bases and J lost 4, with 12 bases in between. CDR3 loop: CASSLWIGGYNEQFF. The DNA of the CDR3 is TGTGCCAGCAGCTTATGGATAGGCGGTTACAATGAGCAGTTCTTC.

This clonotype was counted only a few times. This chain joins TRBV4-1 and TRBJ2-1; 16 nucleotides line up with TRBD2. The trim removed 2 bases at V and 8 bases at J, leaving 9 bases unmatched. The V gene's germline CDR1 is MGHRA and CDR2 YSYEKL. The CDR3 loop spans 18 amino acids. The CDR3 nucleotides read TGCGCCAGCAGCCAACCTTCCCCGGGACTAGCGGGAGGGTATGAGCAGTTCTTC. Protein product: CASSQPSPGLAGGYEQFF.

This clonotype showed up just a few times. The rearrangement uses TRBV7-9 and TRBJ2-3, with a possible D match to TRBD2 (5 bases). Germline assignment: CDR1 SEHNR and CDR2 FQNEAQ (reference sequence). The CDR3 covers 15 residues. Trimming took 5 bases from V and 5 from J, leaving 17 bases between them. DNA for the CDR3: TGTGCCAGCAGCCCCGGAGAGCTGGAGGTAGATACGCAGTATTTT. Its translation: CASSPGELEVDTQYF.

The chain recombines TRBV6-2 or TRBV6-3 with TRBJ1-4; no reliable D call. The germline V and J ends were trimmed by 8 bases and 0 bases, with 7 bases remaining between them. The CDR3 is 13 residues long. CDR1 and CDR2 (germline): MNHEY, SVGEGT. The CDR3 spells CASEEATNEKLFF. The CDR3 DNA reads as TGTGCCAGCGAGGAAGCAACTAATGAAAAACTGTTTTTT.

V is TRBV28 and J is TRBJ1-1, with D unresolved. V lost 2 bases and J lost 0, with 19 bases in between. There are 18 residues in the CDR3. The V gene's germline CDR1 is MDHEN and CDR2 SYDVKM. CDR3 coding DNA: TGTGCCAGCAGTTTACCGCCAACGGTAGAGGGAATGAACACTGAAGCTTTCTTT. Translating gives CASSLPPTVEGMNTEAFF.

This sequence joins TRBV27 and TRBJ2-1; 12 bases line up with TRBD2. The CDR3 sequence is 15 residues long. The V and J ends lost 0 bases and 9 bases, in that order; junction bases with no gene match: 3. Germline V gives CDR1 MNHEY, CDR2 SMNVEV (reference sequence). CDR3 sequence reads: CASSLSTSGRSEQFF. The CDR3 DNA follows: TGTGCCAGCAGTTTATCGACTAGCGGGAGAAGTGAGCAGTTCTTC.

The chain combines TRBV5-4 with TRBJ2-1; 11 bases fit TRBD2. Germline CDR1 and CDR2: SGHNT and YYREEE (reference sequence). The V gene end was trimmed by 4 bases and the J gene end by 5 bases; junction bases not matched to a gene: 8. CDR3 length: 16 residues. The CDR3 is CASSGWGTSGNNEQFF. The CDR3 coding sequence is TGTGCCAGCAGCGGCTGGGGGACTAGCGGAAACAATGAGCAGTTCTTC.

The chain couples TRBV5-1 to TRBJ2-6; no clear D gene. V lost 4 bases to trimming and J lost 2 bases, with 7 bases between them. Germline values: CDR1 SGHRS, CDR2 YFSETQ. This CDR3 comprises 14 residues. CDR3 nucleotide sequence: TGCGCCAGCAGCGTGGACGCTGGGGCCAACGTCCTGACTTTC. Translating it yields CASSVDAGANVLTF.

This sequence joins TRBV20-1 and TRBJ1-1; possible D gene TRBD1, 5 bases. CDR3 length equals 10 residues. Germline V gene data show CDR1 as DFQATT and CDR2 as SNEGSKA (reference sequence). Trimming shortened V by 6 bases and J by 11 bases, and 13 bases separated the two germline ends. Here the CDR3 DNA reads TGCAGTGCCCAAGACAGCTCCGCTTTCTTT. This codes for CSAQDSSAFF.

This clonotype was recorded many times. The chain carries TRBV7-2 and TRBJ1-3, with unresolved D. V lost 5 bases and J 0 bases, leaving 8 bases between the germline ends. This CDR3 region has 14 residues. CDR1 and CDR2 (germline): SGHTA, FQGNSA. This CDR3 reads CASSPSSSGNTIYF. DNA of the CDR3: TGTGCCAGCAGCCCCAGTAGCTCTGGAAACACCATATATTTT.

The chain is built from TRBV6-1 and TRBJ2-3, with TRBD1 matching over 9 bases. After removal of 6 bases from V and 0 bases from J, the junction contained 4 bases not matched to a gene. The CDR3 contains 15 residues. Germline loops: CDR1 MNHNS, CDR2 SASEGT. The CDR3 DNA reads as TGTGCCAGCAGATCGGGACAGGGTAGCACAGATACGCAGTATTTT. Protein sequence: CASRSGQGSTDTQYF.

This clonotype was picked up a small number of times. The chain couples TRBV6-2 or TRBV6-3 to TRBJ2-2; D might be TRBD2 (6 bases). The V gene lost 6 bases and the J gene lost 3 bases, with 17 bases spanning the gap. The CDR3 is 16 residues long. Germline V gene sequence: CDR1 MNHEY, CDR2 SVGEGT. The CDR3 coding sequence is TGTGCCAGCAGAAAAAACCGGGGACTCGACACCGGGGAGCTGTTTTTT. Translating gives CASRKNRGLDTGELFF.

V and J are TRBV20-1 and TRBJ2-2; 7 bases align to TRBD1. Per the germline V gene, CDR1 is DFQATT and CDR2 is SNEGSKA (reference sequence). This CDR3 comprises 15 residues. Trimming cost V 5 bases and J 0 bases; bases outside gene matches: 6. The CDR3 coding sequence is TGCAGTGCTCACGACAGGGTAGCGAACACCGGGGAGCTGTTTTTT. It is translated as CSAHDRVANTGELFF.

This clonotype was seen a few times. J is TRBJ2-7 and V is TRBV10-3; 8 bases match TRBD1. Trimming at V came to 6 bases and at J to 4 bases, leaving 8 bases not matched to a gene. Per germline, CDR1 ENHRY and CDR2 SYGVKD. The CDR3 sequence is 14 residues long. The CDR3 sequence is CAISPTGGKYEQYV. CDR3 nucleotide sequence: TGTGCCATCAGCCCTACAGGGGGGAAGTACGAGCAGTACGTC.

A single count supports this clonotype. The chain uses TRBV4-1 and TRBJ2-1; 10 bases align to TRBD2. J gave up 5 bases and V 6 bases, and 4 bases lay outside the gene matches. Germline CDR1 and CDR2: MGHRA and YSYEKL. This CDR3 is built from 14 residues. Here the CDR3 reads CASRSSGSHNEQFF. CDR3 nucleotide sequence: TGCGCCAGCAGATCTAGCGGGAGCCACAATGAGCAGTTCTTC.

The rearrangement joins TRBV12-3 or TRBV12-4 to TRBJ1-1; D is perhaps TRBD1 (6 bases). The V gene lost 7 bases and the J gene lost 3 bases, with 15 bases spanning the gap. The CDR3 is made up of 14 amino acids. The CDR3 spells CASTVQGRDTEAFF. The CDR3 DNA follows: TGTGCCAGCACAGTACAGGGTCGGGACACTGAAGCTTTCTTT.

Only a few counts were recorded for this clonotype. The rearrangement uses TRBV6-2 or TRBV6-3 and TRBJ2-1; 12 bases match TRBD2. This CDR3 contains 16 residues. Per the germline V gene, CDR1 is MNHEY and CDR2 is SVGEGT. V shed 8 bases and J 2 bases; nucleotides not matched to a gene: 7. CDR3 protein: CASGKASGRAYNEQFF. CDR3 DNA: TGTGCCAGCGGAAAAGCTAGCGGGAGGGCCTACAATGAGCAGTTCTTC.

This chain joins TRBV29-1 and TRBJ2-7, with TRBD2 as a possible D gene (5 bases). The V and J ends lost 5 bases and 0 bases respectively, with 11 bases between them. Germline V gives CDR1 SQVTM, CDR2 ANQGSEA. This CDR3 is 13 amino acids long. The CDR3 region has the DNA TGCAGCGTTCTCCGGGGAAGCTCCTACGAGCAGTACTTC. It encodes CSVLRGSSYEQYF.

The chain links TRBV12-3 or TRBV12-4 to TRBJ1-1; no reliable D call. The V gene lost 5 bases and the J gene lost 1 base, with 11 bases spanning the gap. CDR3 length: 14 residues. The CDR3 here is CASSPARGNTEAFF. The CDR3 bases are TGTGCCAGCAGTCCCGCTCGGGGGAACACTGAAGCTTTCTTT.

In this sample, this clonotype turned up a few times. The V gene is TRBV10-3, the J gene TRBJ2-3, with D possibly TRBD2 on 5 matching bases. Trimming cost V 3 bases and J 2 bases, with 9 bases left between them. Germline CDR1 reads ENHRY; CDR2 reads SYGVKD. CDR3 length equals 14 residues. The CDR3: CAISEGSATDTQYF. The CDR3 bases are TGTGCCATCAGTGAAGGTAGCGCCACAGATACGCAGTATTTT.

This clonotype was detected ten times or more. The CDR3 spells CASSLYRTGETQYF. CDR3 nucleotides: TGTGCCAGCAGCCTCTACCGGACAGGAGAGACCCAGTACTTC. This chain uses TRBV7-8 with TRBJ2-5, with TRBD1 matching 7 bases. CDR3 length equals 14 residues. Germline lookup yields CDR1 SGHVS and CDR2 FQNEAQ. V shed 5 bases and J 4 bases; nucleotides not matched to a gene: 7.